This record concerns one T cell receptor (beta chain) sequence. Its cognate antigen is unknown. The PCR employed 60 Vbeta primers together with 13 Jbeta primers. Assay used: immunoSEQ multiplex PCR; TCRdb lists only in-frame clones, some missing. The data hold about 140,000 clones, with about 74% observed a single time. CDR1 and CDR2 (germline): LNHDA, SQIVND (reference sequence). The CDR3 consists of 14 residues. After removal of 2 bases from V and 7 bases from J, the junction contained 7 bases not matched to a gene. These data are taken from a study of cytomegalovirus exposure and HLA in healthy donors. Nominally healthy donors were sampled, though unrecorded immune exposures were likely. Whole-study results and caveats: Some public TCRs appeared in many individuals, while most sequences were rare. According to the study, 150 to 200 TCR beta chains were cytomegalovirus-associated.

The TCR sequence derives from a man younger than 45 in good health and CMV-seronegative. Sequencing was done on a sample of PBMCs. This chain connects TRBV19 to TRBJ1-2; 7 bases agree with TRBD1. The CDR3 reads CASSIFDRAGGYTF. DNA of the CDR3: TGTGCCAGTAGTATATTCGACAGGGCTGGTGGCTACACCTTC.